These T cell receptor beta chains were read from a single sample in a study of cytomegalovirus exposure and HLA in healthy donors. Method: immunoSEQ multiplex PCR; TCRdb's copy keeps in-frame clones and lacks some. This sample yields about 98,000 clones, of which over 75% are seen a single time; 3% to 4% belongs to the top ten. The sequenced sample was PBMCs. The receptor set was obtained from a female donor in good health and CMV-seropositive. Both conserved end residues are part of each CDR3. D genes are given only for firm matches. Size is stated for part of the rows, as once, few or many counts, or as a class when the clone is expanded.

len	v_gene	d_gene	j_gene	abundance	CDR3aa	CDR3nt
16	TRBV5-1	TRBD2	TRBJ2-2	-	CASSSRTRGDTGELFF	TGCGCCAGCAGCTCGCGGACTAGAGGTGATACCGGGGAGCTGTTTTTT
14	TRBV9	TRBD1	TRBJ2-7	-	CASSAGTENYEQYF	TGTGCCAGCAGCGCAGGGACAGAAAACTACGAGCAGTACTTC
11	TRBV25-1	-	TRBJ2-5	once	CASSEYEDQYF	TGTGCCAGCAGTGAATATGAGGACCAGTACTTC
14	TRBV18	TRBD1	TRBJ1-4	-	CASSPTGGNEKLFF	TGTGCCAGCTCCCCGACAGGGGGAAATGAAAAACTGTTTTTT
18	TRBV9	TRBD2	TRBJ2-1	-	CASSVGLAGGSSYNEQFF	TGTGCCAGCAGCGTCGGACTAGCGGGGGGTAGCTCCTACAATGAGCAGTTCTTC
15	TRBV6-5	-	TRBJ2-7	-	CASSRGSWDTYEQYF	TGTGCCAGCAGTCGCGGGTCTTGGGATACCTACGAGCAGTACTTC
16	TRBV7-2	-	TRBJ2-3	-	CASSPLAVPRVDTQYF	TGTGCCAGCAGTCCACTAGCCGTTCCCAGGGTAGATACGCAGTATTTT
12	TRBV6-1	-	TRBJ1-4	-	CASRADDEKLFF	TGTGCCAGCAGAGCCGATGATGAAAAACTGTTTTTT
15	TRBV11-2	TRBD1	TRBJ2-5	-	CASSLTRAGGKTQYF	TGTGCCAGCAGCTTAACCCGGGCAGGGGGCAAGACCCAGTACTTC
12	TRBV11-2	-	TRBJ2-7	-	CASSLYGREQYF	TGTGCCAGCAGCTTATATGGCAGGGAGCAGTACTTC
15	TRBV7-3	TRBD1	TRBJ2-7	-	CASSLTGTATYEQYF	TGTGCCAGCAGCTTGACCGGGACAGCGACCTACGAGCAGTACTTC
15	TRBV5-1	-	TRBJ1-1	-	CASSSQGLGNTEAFF	TGCGCCAGCAGCTCACAGGGTCTTGGGAACACTGAAGCTTTCTTT
16	TRBV27	TRBD1	TRBJ1-1	-	CASIPPGQGSYTEAFF	TGTGCCAGCATCCCCCCGGGACAGGGCTCTTACACTGAAGCTTTCTTT
14	TRBV28	-	TRBJ1-5	-	CASSSTGLGQPQHF	TGTGCCAGCAGTTCGACAGGCCTGGGCCAGCCCCAGCATTTT
13	TRBV7-8	-	TRBJ2-5	-	CASSGGGQETQYF	TGTGCCAGCAGTGGGGGCGGACAAGAGACCCAGTACTTC
15	TRBV9	TRBD1	TRBJ1-1	-	CASSAQETGGAGAFF	TGTGCCAGCAGCGCACAAGAGACAGGGGGCGCCGGGGCTTTCTTT
15	TRBV7-8	TRBD2	TRBJ2-7	-	CASSMTSGIDFEQYF	TGTGCCAGCAGCATGACTAGCGGGATAGATTTCGAGCAGTACTTC
15	TRBV5-1	TRBD2	TRBJ2-1	-	CSSSLGSGGTNEQFF	TGCTCCAGCAGCTTGGGGAGCGGGGGGACCAATGAGCAGTTCTTC
15	TRBV5-4	-	TRBJ2-2	-	CASSLGGESTGELFF	TGTGCCAGCAGCTTGGGTGGGGAGAGCACCGGGGAGCTGTTTTTT
13	TRBV25-1	TRBD1	TRBJ1-4	few	CASSAGTVKKLFF	TGTGCCAGCAGTGCGGGGACAGTGAAAAAACTGTTTTTT
12	TRBV6-5	-	TRBJ2-1	-	CASTSPLDEQFF	TGTGCCAGCACTTCCCCCCTAGATGAGCAGTTCTTC
15	TRBV14	TRBD2	TRBJ2-7	-	CASSQAPGGGYEQYF	TGTGCCAGCAGCCAAGCCCCGGGAGGGGGGTACGAGCAGTACTTC
15	TRBV7-9	-	TRBJ2-3	-	CASSLVAGAPDTQYF	TGTGCCAGCAGCTTAGTTGCGGGGGCCCCAGATACGCAGTATTTT
15	TRBV28	-	TRBJ1-2	-	CASSSVGGYDYGYTF	TGTGCCAGCAGTTCTGTGGGGGGTTATGACTATGGCTACACCTTC